These T cell receptor beta chains were read from a single sample in a study of beta chain features in type 1 diabetes. The method was immunoSEQ multiplex PCR; TCRdb's version includes in-frame clones alone and lacks a portion of them. The sample consists of 250,000 to 350,000 clones, around 13% of them appearing once. The sample taken for sequencing was central memory CD4+ T cells from blood. Receptors originate from a man aged 25 to 40 in good health. Both conserved end residues are part of each CDR3. D genes are given only for firm matches. Only part of the rows carry a size: once, few, many, or a class if the clone is expanded.

cdr3_length: 12
j_call: TRBJ2-5
clone_size: .
d_call: .
v_call: TRBV25-1
cdr3_nt: TGTGCCAGCGCCCCCTCGGGGGAGACCCAGTACTTC
cdr3_aa: CASAPSGETQYF

cdr3_length: 13
j_call: TRBJ1-1
clone_size: few
d_call: .
v_call: TRBV9
cdr3_nt: TGTGCCAGCAGCCAAGGGAGGGGGACTGAAGCTTTCTTT
cdr3_aa: CASSQGRGTEAFF

cdr3_length: 15
j_call: TRBJ1-3
clone_size: .
d_call: TRBD1
v_call: TRBV7-9
cdr3_nt: TGTGCCAGCAGCTTAGATGGGACAGTGGCAAACACCATATATTTT
cdr3_aa: CASSLDGTVANTIYF

cdr3_length: 19
j_call: TRBJ2-3
clone_size: many
d_call: TRBD2
v_call: TRBV5-4
cdr3_nt: TGTGCCAGCAGCTTCCTGGGTTATAGCGGGGGGGCAGGGGAAGATACGCAGTATTTT
cdr3_aa: CASSFLGYSGGAGEDTQYF

cdr3_length: 14
j_call: TRBJ1-2
clone_size: .
d_call: TRBD1
v_call: TRBV29-1
cdr3_nt: TGCAGCGTTGTGGTGGGACAGGGGGGCTATGGCTACACCTTC
cdr3_aa: CSVVVGQGGYGYTF

cdr3_length: 15
j_call: TRBJ1-4
clone_size: .
d_call: .
v_call: TRBV7-8
cdr3_nt: TGTGCCAGCAGCAAAGGGCAGGGAATAAATGAAAAACTGTTTTTT
cdr3_aa: CASSKGQGINEKLFF

cdr3_length: 16
j_call: TRBJ1-2
clone_size: .
d_call: TRBD1
v_call: TRBV4-3
cdr3_nt: TGCGCCAGCAGCCAAGATTGGGGCAGGGGGGACTATGGCTACACCTTC
cdr3_aa: CASSQDWGRGDYGYTF

cdr3_length: 14
j_call: TRBJ1-1
clone_size: .
d_call: TRBD1
v_call: TRBV5-1
cdr3_nt: TGCGCCAGCAAAGGGACAGGGCAGAACACTGAAGCTTTCTTT
cdr3_aa: CASKGTGQNTEAFF

cdr3_length: 17
j_call: TRBJ2-5
clone_size: few
d_call: .
v_call: TRBV7-2
cdr3_nt: TGTGCCAGCAGCTTAGTTATCGGGGGGCCATCAAAAGAGACCCAGTACTTC
cdr3_aa: CASSLVIGGPSKETQYF

cdr3_length: 14
j_call: TRBJ2-7
clone_size: .
d_call: .
v_call: TRBV25-1
cdr3_nt: TGTGCCAGCAGTGAAACTAACTATGAGGGACGGCCAATCTTC
cdr3_aa: CASSETNYEGRPIF

cdr3_length: 17
j_call: TRBJ2-5
clone_size: .
d_call: .
v_call: TRBV12-5
cdr3_nt: TGTGCTAGTGGTTTGGGAGCCGATTGGGGAATACAAGAGACCCAGTACTTC
cdr3_aa: CASGLGADWGIQETQYF

cdr3_length: 12
j_call: TRBJ1-2
clone_size: few
d_call: .
v_call: TRBV30
cdr3_nt: TGTGCCTGGAACTCCGGGGGTTATGGCTACACCTTC
cdr3_aa: CAWNSGGYGYTF

cdr3_length: 17
j_call: TRBJ2-3
clone_size: few
d_call: TRBD2
v_call: TRBV4-3
cdr3_nt: TGCGCCAGCAGCCCGAAGGCTAGCGGGAGTCGAACAGATACGCAGTATTTT
cdr3_aa: CASSPKASGSRTDTQYF

cdr3_length: 15
j_call: TRBJ2-1
clone_size: few
d_call: TRBD2
v_call: TRBV30
cdr3_nt: TGTGCCTGGAGTGTTAGCGGGAGCGCCTACAATGAGCAGTTCTTC
cdr3_aa: CAWSVSGSAYNEQFF

cdr3_length: 10
j_call: TRBJ2-1
clone_size: .
d_call: .
v_call: TRBV29-1
cdr3_nt: TGCAGCGCCGGAGATACGGAGCAGTTCTTC
cdr3_aa: CSAGDTEQFF

cdr3_length: 12
j_call: TRBJ1-2
clone_size: .
d_call: .
v_call: TRBV29-1
cdr3_nt: TGCAGCGTTGAAGAAGGGGGGTATGGCTACACCTTC
cdr3_aa: CSVEEGGYGYTF

cdr3_length: 15
j_call: TRBJ1-1
clone_size: many
d_call: TRBD1
v_call: TRBV6-5
cdr3_nt: TGTGCCAGCAGTTCTGACAGGGGGCGAAACACTGAAGCTTTCTTT
cdr3_aa: CASSSDRGRNTEAFF

cdr3_length: 12
j_call: TRBJ2-2
clone_size: many
d_call: .
v_call: TRBV7-9
cdr3_nt: TGTGCCAGCAATTCCTACACCGGGGAGCTGTTTTTT
cdr3_aa: CASNSYTGELFF

cdr3_length: 15
j_call: TRBJ1-3
clone_size: few
d_call: TRBD1
v_call: TRBV6-5
cdr3_nt: TGTGCCAGCAGTTTCTCAGGGGACAGGGGAAACACCATATATTTT
cdr3_aa: CASSFSGDRGNTIYF

cdr3_length: 13
j_call: TRBJ2-5
clone_size: few
d_call: .
v_call: TRBV30
cdr3_nt: TGTGCCTGGAGAGGGCCGGCGCTAGGGACCCAGTACTTC
cdr3_aa: CAWRGPALGTQYF

cdr3_length: 17
j_call: TRBJ2-2
clone_size: .
d_call: .
v_call: TRBV7-6
cdr3_nt: TGTGCCAGCAGCTTAGCCGGCCTAGTAGGCGTCACCGGGGAGCTGTTTTTT
cdr3_aa: CASSLAGLVGVTGELFF

cdr3_length: 14
j_call: TRBJ2-1
clone_size: .
d_call: .
v_call: TRBV5-4
cdr3_nt: TGTGCCAGCAGCTTTACTACGTCCTACAATGAGCAGTTCTTC
cdr3_aa: CASSFTTSYNEQFF

cdr3_length: 15
j_call: TRBJ1-5
clone_size: few
d_call: .
v_call: TRBV6-1
cdr3_nt: TGTGCCAGCAGTGAACGGGTGTTTGGCAATCAGCCCCAGCATTTT
cdr3_aa: CASSERVFGNQPQHF

cdr3_length: 13
j_call: TRBJ1-5
clone_size: few
d_call: .
v_call: TRBV7-2
cdr3_nt: TGTGCCAGCAGCTTACGGGGTGAGCAGCCCCAGCATTTT
cdr3_aa: CASSLRGEQPQHF

cdr3_length: 13
j_call: TRBJ1-2
clone_size: .
d_call: .
v_call: TRBV6-5
cdr3_nt: TGTGCCAGCAGCCGCAGGGGCGGACTGGGCTACACCTTC
cdr3_aa: CASSRRGGLGYTF

cdr3_length: 13
j_call: TRBJ1-1
clone_size: .
d_call: .
v_call: TRBV5-4
cdr3_nt: TGTGCCAGCAGCCAAGACAGTACTAGTGAAGCTTTCTTT
cdr3_aa: CASSQDSTSEAFF

cdr3_length: 13
j_call: TRBJ2-2
clone_size: .
d_call: TRBD1
v_call: TRBV29-1
cdr3_nt: TGCAGCGTAGGGACAGGCAACACCGGGGAGCTGTTTTTT
cdr3_aa: CSVGTGNTGELFF

cdr3_length: 15
j_call: TRBJ1-2
clone_size: .
d_call: TRBD1
v_call: TRBV18
cdr3_nt: TGTGCCAGCTCACCTAAGGACAGGGCGTCGTATGGCTACACCTTC
cdr3_aa: CASSPKDRASYGYTF

cdr3_length: 16
j_call: TRBJ2-5
clone_size: few
d_call: .
v_call: TRBV11-3
cdr3_nt: TGTGCCAGCAGCCTATGGGCGGTGACGGTACAAGAGACCCAGTACTTC
cdr3_aa: CASSLWAVTVQETQYF

cdr3_length: 17
j_call: TRBJ2-3
clone_size: .
d_call: .
v_call: TRBV2
cdr3_nt: TGTGCCAGCAGTCCCAGGTTGGGTTTTGGCATTTCAGATACGCAGTATTTT
cdr3_aa: CASSPRLGFGISDTQYF

cdr3_length: 16
j_call: TRBJ1-4
clone_size: .
d_call: .
v_call: TRBV27
cdr3_nt: TGTGCCAGCAATGTATTTAACGTGGTAGCTAATGAAAAACTGTTTTTT
cdr3_aa: CASNVFNVVANEKLFF

cdr3_length: 14
j_call: TRBJ2-1
clone_size: few
d_call: TRBD1
v_call: TRBV6-1
cdr3_nt: TGTGCCAGCAGTGAACCGGGACAGACAAATGAGCAGTTCTTC
cdr3_aa: CASSEPGQTNEQFF

cdr3_length: 16
j_call: TRBJ2-5
clone_size: few
d_call: .
v_call: TRBV5-4
cdr3_nt: TGTGCCAGCAGCCCCTTCGTCGGAGGAGTTGGAGAGACCCAGTACTTC
cdr3_aa: CASSPFVGGVGETQYF

cdr3_length: 14
j_call: TRBJ1-6
clone_size: once
d_call: .
v_call: TRBV19
cdr3_nt: TGTGCCAGTAGTGCTTTTACCTATAATTCACCCCTCCACTTT
cdr3_aa: CASSAFTYNSPLHF

cdr3_length: 15
j_call: TRBJ2-1
clone_size: .
d_call: .
v_call: TRBV5-6
cdr3_nt: TGTGCCAGCAGCTTGTATAGCAGGGCCTACAATGAGCAGTTCTTC
cdr3_aa: CASSLYSRAYNEQFF

cdr3_length: 19
j_call: TRBJ2-3
clone_size: .
d_call: TRBD2
v_call: TRBV18
cdr3_nt: TGTGCCAGCTCACCGAAGAGACTAGCGGGAGCAACCAGCACAGATACGCAGTATTTT
cdr3_aa: CASSPKRLAGATSTDTQYF

cdr3_length: 13
j_call: TRBJ1-1
clone_size: .
d_call: .
v_call: TRBV4-2
cdr3_nt: TGTGCCAGCAGCATTACAGAGAACACTGAAGCTTTCTTT
cdr3_aa: CASSITENTEAFF

cdr3_length: 18
j_call: TRBJ2-1
clone_size: .
d_call: TRBD2
v_call: TRBV5-6
cdr3_nt: TGTGCCAGCAGCTTGTTCCCCAAGTTGGGACTAGCTATACATGAGCAGTTCTTC
cdr3_aa: CASSLFPKLGLAIHEQFF

cdr3_length: 14
j_call: TRBJ1-2
clone_size: .
d_call: .
v_call: TRBV15
cdr3_nt: TGTGCCACCAGCCCTTTTGTGGCCTCGAGGGGCTACACCTTC
cdr3_aa: CATSPFVASRGYTF

cdr3_length: 13
j_call: TRBJ1-5
clone_size: many
d_call: .
v_call: TRBV6-1
cdr3_nt: TGTGCCAGCAGACAGGTGAACAATCAGCCCCAGCATTTT
cdr3_aa: CASRQVNNQPQHF

cdr3_length: 12
j_call: TRBJ1-2
clone_size: many
d_call: .
v_call: TRBV29-1
cdr3_nt: TGCAGCTCCCGGACAGACGGGGATGGCTACACCTTC
cdr3_aa: CSSRTDGDGYTF

cdr3_length: 13
j_call: TRBJ2-7
clone_size: .
d_call: .
v_call: TRBV5-4
cdr3_nt: TGTGCCAGCAGCCCGGGGGCAACCTACGAGCAGTACTTC
cdr3_aa: CASSPGATYEQYF

cdr3_length: 14
j_call: TRBJ1-6
clone_size: .
d_call: .
v_call: TRBV6-4
cdr3_nt: TGTGCCAGCAGTGCCTCCCCCGGTAACTCACCCCTCCACTTT
cdr3_aa: CASSASPGNSPLHF

cdr3_length: 13
j_call: TRBJ1-2
clone_size: few
d_call: .
v_call: TRBV23-1
cdr3_nt: TGCGCCAGCAGTCAGGCGGTAAACTATGGCTACACCTTC
cdr3_aa: CASSQAVNYGYTF

cdr3_length: 13
j_call: TRBJ1-2
clone_size: .
d_call: TRBD1
v_call: TRBV10-3
cdr3_nt: TGTGCCATCAGGTACAGGGGTGATTATGGCTACACCTTC
cdr3_aa: CAIRYRGDYGYTF

cdr3_length: 14
j_call: TRBJ2-3
clone_size: .
d_call: .
v_call: TRBV9
cdr3_nt: TGTGCCAGCAGCGTAGCGGGCACCACAGATACGCAGTATTTT
cdr3_aa: CASSVAGTTDTQYF

cdr3_length: 14
j_call: TRBJ1-6
clone_size: .
d_call: TRBD1
v_call: TRBV7-8
cdr3_nt: TGTGCCAGTAAAACCGGGACAGGGTTTTCACCCCTCCACTTT
cdr3_aa: CASKTGTGFSPLHF